Listed here are 5 T cell receptor beta chains from one sample, sequenced in a study of T cells in tumors after PD-1 blockade. The protocol was immunoSEQ multiplex PCR, while the TCRdb copy is restricted to in-frame clones and leaves out a portion. Of approximately 2,500 clones listed, roughly 70% are singletons. The time point was: first of two post-therapy site-matched biopsies around 2 months apart. This material consisted of tumor tissue, taken after anti-PD-1 treatment. The receptors come from a human donor with basal cell carcinoma.

The chain uses TRBV12-3 or TRBV12-4 and TRBJ2-7, with a tentative D call TRBD2 (5 bases). V was cut by 3 bases and J by 6 bases, with 9 bases left in between. The CDR3 is 12 amino acids. Here the CDR3 DNA reads TGTGCCAGCAGTTTGACGGGGAGCGAGCAGTACTTC. Amino acids: CASSLTGSEQYF.

The V call is TRBV11-1, the J call TRBJ2-5; D is uncertain. Germline V gives CDR1 SGHAT, CDR2 FQDESV (reference sequence). This CDR3 has 11 amino acids. With 8 bases removed from V and 3 bases from J, the gap between germline ends came to 7 bases. The CDR3 DNA sequence: TGTGCCAGCGAGGCGGAAGAGACCCAGTACTTC. This encodes CASEAEETQYF.

This clone was seen a handful of times. The chain joins TRBV28 to TRBJ2-2; 10 bases are a match to TRBD1. This CDR3 is built from 15 residues. The germline gives CDR1 MDHEN, CDR2 SYDVKM. V shed 6 bases, J shed 6 bases, and the junction held 7 bases outside the gene matches. The CDR3 is CASSPPGTGAGELFF. CDR3 DNA sequence: TGTGCCAGCAGCCCACCTGGGACAGGGGCCGGGGAGCTGTTTTTT. Full variable domain (outside the CDR3, taken from reference TRBV28 and TRBJ2-2): DVKVTQSSRYLVKRTGEKVFLECVQDMDHENMFWYRQDPGLGLRLIYFSYDVKMKEKGDIPEGYSVSREKKERFSLILESASTNQTSMYLCASSPPGTGAGELFFGEGSRLTVL.

V usage is TRBV18 and J usage is TRBJ2-2; 9 bases fit TRBD1. V lost 5 bases and J lost 0; bases outside the gene matches: 4. CDR3 length: 16 residues. Germline assignment: CDR1 KGHSH and CDR2 LQKENI. The CDR3 DNA follows: TGTGCCAGCTCATTAACAGGGGGCGCGAACACCGGGGAGCTGTTTTTT. Encoded protein: CASSLTGGANTGELFF.

This clone was observed once. V gene TRBV19 combines with J gene TRBJ2-2; 10 nucleotides match TRBD2. Losses at the gene ends were 8 bases for V and 4 bases for J; bases not matched to a gene: 1. This CDR3 region has 13 residues. The germline CDR1 and CDR2 sequences are LNHDA and SQIVND (reference sequence). The CDR3 sequence is CASQRGGTGELFF. CDR3 coding DNA: TGTGCCAGTCAGCGGGGGGGCACCGGGGAGCTGTTTTTT.